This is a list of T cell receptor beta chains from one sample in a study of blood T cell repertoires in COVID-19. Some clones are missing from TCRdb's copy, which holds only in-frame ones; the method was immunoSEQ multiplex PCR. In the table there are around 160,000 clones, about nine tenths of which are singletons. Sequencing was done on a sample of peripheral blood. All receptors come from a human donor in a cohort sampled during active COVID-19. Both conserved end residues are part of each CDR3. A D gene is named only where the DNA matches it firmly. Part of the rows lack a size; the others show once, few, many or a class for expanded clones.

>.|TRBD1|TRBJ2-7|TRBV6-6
TGTGCCAGCAGTTCTAGGCAGGGGGCCTACGAGCAGTACTTC
CASSSRQGAYEQYF
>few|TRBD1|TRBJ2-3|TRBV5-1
TGCGCCAGCAGCTTGGCCGGACAGGGAACAGATACGCAGTATTTT
CASSLAGQGTDTQYF
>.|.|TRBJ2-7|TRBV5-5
TGTGCCAGCAGCTCCCACAGGGTTCACGAGCAGTACTTC
CASSSHRVHEQYF
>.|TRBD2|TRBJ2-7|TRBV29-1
TGCAGCGTTGAAGATCAGACTAGCGGGACCTACGAGCAGTACTTC
CSVEDQTSGTYEQYF
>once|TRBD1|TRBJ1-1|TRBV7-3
TGTGCCAGCAGCTCAGGGGGCGGCACTGAAGCTTTCTTT
CASSSGGGTEAFF
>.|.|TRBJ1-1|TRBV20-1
TGCAGTGCTACGACACACGACGAAGCTTTCTTT
CSATTHDEAFF
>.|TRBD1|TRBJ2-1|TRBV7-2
TGTGCCAGCAGCTTAGTAAGGGACAGTGAGCAGTTCTTC
CASSLVRDSEQFF
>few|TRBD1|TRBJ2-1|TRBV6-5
TGTGCCAGCATGAGGGGGCATGAGCAGTTCTTC
CASMRGHEQFF
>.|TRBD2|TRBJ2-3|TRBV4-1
TGCGCCAGCAGCCAAGATCAACCCCGGGGGGGCACAGATACGCAGTATTTT
CASSQDQPRGGTDTQYF
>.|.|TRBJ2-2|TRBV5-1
TGCGCCAGCAAACCGGGACACAACACCGGGGAGCTGTTTTTT
CASKPGHNTGELFF
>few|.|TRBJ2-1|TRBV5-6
TGTGCCAGCAGCTCAGGGTTTGAGCAGTTCTTC
CASSSGFEQFF
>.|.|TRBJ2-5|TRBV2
TGTGCCAGCAGTAGACACAGGGGAGGCGGAGAGACCCAGTACTTC
CASSRHRGGGETQYF
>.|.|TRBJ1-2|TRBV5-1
TGCGCCAGCAGTGGGCGGGCGGGCTATGGCTACACCTTC
CASSGRAGYGYTF
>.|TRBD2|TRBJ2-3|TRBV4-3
TGCGCCAGCAGTTCGTTACGGGGGGGGGCAGATACGCAGTATTTT
CASSSLRGGADTQYF
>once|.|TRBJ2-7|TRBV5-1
TGCGCCAGCAGCTTTACCGGTTCCTCCTACGAGCAGTACTTC
CASSFTGSSYEQYF
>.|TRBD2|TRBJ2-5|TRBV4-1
TGCGCCAGCAGCCAAACGACTAGCGGGCCTTTAGAGACCCAGTACTTC
CASSQTTSGPLETQYF
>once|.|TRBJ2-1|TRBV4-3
TGCGCCAGCAGCCAGGGAGCTTGGGATGAGCAGTTCTTC
CASSQGAWDEQFF
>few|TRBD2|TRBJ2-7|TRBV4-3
TGCGCCAGCAGCCCGGAGCGGGGCTACGAGCAGTACTTC
CASSPERGYEQYF
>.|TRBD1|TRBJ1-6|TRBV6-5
TGTGCCAGCAGTTACCGGGCAGGGGGCAATAATTCACCCCTCCACTTT
CASSYRAGGNNSPLHF
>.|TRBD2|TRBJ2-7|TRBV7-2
TGTGCCAGCAGCTCCCGGGGGGGGGACGTGACCTACGAGCAGTACTTC
CASSSRGGDVTYEQYF
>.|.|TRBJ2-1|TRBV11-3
TGTGCCAGCAGCTTAGTAGGGGATGAGCAGTTCTTC
CASSLVGDEQFF
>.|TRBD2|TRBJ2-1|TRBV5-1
TGCGCCAGCAGCTTTAAGGGTATGGGGACTAGCGGCAATGAGCAGTTCTTC
CASSFKGMGTSGNEQFF
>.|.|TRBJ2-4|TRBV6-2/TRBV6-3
TGTGCCAGCAGTTACGGGCCCGAAGTCCTCGCCAAAAACATTCAGTACTTC
CASSYGPEVLAKNIQYF
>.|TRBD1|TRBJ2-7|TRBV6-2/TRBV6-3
TGTGCCAGCAGTTACCCGGGACAGAATAACTACGAGCAGTACTTC
CASSYPGQNNYEQYF
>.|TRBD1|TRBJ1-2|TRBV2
TGTGCCAGCAGTGCGGACAGGTCGGCGGAAGGCTACACCTTC
CASSADRSAEGYTF
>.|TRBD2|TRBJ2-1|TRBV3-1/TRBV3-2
TGTGCCAGCAGCCGTATTTCGCGGACTAGCGGGAGATTTTTCAATGAGCAGTTCTTC
CASSRISRTSGRFFNEQFF
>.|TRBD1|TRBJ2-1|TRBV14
TGTGCCAGCAGCCAATTGGGACAGAACAATGAGCAGTTCTTC
CASSQLGQNNEQFF
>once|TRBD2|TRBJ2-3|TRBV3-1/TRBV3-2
TGTGCCAGCGCGCGGACTAGCGGGAGAGGGGGCACAGATACGCAGTATTTT
CASARTSGRGGTDTQYF
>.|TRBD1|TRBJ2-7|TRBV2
TGTGCCAGCAGTGAAGCTATGGACAGGGAATGGGAGCAGTACTTC
CASSEAMDREWEQYF